This entry lists 7 T cell receptor beta chains sequenced from one sample in a study of cytomegalovirus exposure and HLA in healthy donors. Researchers ran the PCR with 60 Vbeta and 13 Jbeta primers. The repertoire was sequenced with immunoSEQ multiplex PCR; TCRdb's copy has only in-frame clones and lacks some. This sample yields 110,000 or so clones, of which roughly 70% are seen a single time; more than 3.5% belongs to the top ten. The sample was PBMCs. Receptors were obtained from a woman between 40 and 50 years old in good health and CMV-seropositive.

This clone occurred a few times. This rearrangement joins TRBV19 to TRBJ2-7; D is unresolved. Germline V gene data show CDR1 as LNHDA and CDR2 as SQIVND (reference sequence). Trimming removed 0 bases from V and 1 base from J, with 10 bases in between. This CDR3 spans 15 amino acids. The CDR3 spells CASSIDSQASYEQYF. The CDR3, as DNA: TGTGCCAGTAGTATAGATTCCCAAGCTTCCTACGAGCAGTACTTC.

V is TRBV11-2 and J is TRBJ2-3, with 7 bases lining up with TRBD1. CDR3 size: 17 residues. CDR1 is SGHAT and CDR2 is FQNNGV in the germline V gene. V was clipped by 1 base and J by 6 bases; unmatched bases: 13. CDR3 amino acids: CASSLGGPTRGLDTQYF. In DNA, the CDR3 is TGTGCCAGCAGCTTAGGAGGACCGACCAGGGGGTTGGATACGCAGTATTTT.

This CDR3 reads CSAFSGLAFYNEQFF. The DNA for the CDR3 is TGCAGCGCTTTTTCGGGACTAGCGTTTTACAATGAGCAGTTCTTC. The rearrangement uses TRBV29-1 and TRBJ2-1, with TRBD2 identical over 10 bases. Trimming at V came to 7 bases and at J to 4 bases, leaving 10 bases not matched to a gene. Germline V lookup: CDR1 SQVTM, CDR2 ANQGSEA. There are 15 residues in the CDR3.

The chain joins TRBV7-2 to TRBJ2-7, with D hard to call. The CDR3 is 16 amino acids. The V gene's germline CDR1 is SGHTA and CDR2 FQGNSA. The V end lost 1 base, the J end lost 3 bases, and 16 bases lay between the germline ends. The CDR3 DNA sequence: TGTGCCAGCAGCTTAGGCCCTAGGTCCTTACTCTACGAGCAGTACTTC. Translation gives CASSLGPRSLLYEQYF.

This rearrangement joins TRBV19 to TRBJ2-1; 7 positions agree with TRBD2. V gave up 5 bases and J gave up 0 bases; unmatched junction bases: 4. Germline V CDR1 and CDR2: LNHDA, SQIVND (reference sequence). The CDR3 contains 15 residues. CDR3 sequence: CASSDSGYSYNEQFF. In DNA, the CDR3 is TGTGCCAGTAGTGATAGCGGGTACTCCTACAATGAGCAGTTCTTC.

J is TRBJ1-1 and V is TRBV19; 9 bases line up with TRBD1. The trim removed 4 bases at V and 4 bases at J, leaving 4 bases unmatched. This CDR3 region has 14 residues. Germline V gene sequence: CDR1 LNHDA, CDR2 SQIVND (reference sequence). The CDR3 DNA reads as TGTGCCAGTAGTAGACAGGGGGAGAGCACTGAAGCTTTCTTT. Translated, it gives CASSRQGESTEAFF. Together with reference TRBV19 and TRBJ1-1, the CDR3 gives the full variable domain: DGGITQSPKYLFRKEGQNVTLSCEQNLNHDAMYWYRQDPGQGLRLIYYSQIVNDFQKGDIAEGYSVSREKKESFPLTVTSAQKNPTAFYLCASSRQGESTEAFFGQGTRLTVV.

The rearrangement uses TRBV6-6 and TRBJ2-1, with TRBD1 matching over 7 bases. Trimming at V came to 6 bases and at J to 6 bases, leaving 5 bases not matched to a gene. The V gene's germline CDR1 is MNHNY and CDR2 SVGAGI (reference sequence). The CDR3 runs 13 residues. In nucleotides, the CDR3 is TGTGCCAGCAGCAACGCAGGGGGCAATGAGCAGTTCTTC. Protein: CASSNAGGNEQFF.